This is a list of T cell receptor beta chains from one sample in a study of blood T cell repertoires in COVID-19. The assay was immunoSEQ multiplex PCR, and TCRdb's table has in-frame clones only and misses some. This table holds just under 150,000 clones, over 80% found once. Sequencing input: peripheral blood. The receptors were sampled from a woman aged 45-65 years with acute or convalescent COVID-19. The CDR3 runs from the conserved cysteine through the conserved F or W. The D gene is left open where the match is weak. Some rows have no size entry. The others give once, few or many, or a class for an expanded clone.

J gene: TRBJ1-1; D gene: TRBD1; clone size: few; V gene: TRBV7-3; CDR3 protein: CASSTYRDSRLPNTEAFF; CDR3 DNA: TGTGCCAGCAGCACGTACCGGGACAGCCGTTTACCGAACACTGAAGCTTTCTTT
J gene: TRBJ1-1; D gene: NA; clone size: NA; V gene: TRBV12-3/TRBV12-4; CDR3 protein: CASSSSNTEAFF; CDR3 DNA: TGTGCCAGCAGTTCCTCGAACACTGAAGCTTTCTTT
J gene: TRBJ2-3; D gene: TRBD1; clone size: once; V gene: TRBV10-2; CDR3 protein: CASSESGQGGTDTQYF; CDR3 DNA: TGCGCCAGCAGTGAGTCGGGCCAGGGGGGCACAGATACGCAGTATTTT
J gene: TRBJ1-1; D gene: NA; clone size: once; V gene: TRBV19; CDR3 protein: CASETTNTEAFF; CDR3 DNA: TGTGCCAGCGAGACAACGAACACTGAAGCTTTCTTT
J gene: TRBJ2-1; D gene: NA; clone size: NA; V gene: TRBV11-1; CDR3 protein: CASSLGFGGEYNEQFF; CDR3 DNA: TGTGCCAGCAGCTTAGGGTTCGGCGGGGAATACAATGAGCAGTTCTTC
J gene: TRBJ2-2; D gene: TRBD2; clone size: NA; V gene: TRBV9; CDR3 protein: CASSLRSRESTGELFF; CDR3 DNA: TGTGCCAGCAGCCTACGTTCGCGGGAGTCAACCGGGGAGCTGTTTTTT
J gene: TRBJ2-3; D gene: NA; clone size: few; V gene: TRBV19; CDR3 protein: CASSIEARPGTDTQYF; CDR3 DNA: TGTGCCAGTAGTATAGAGGCTAGACCAGGCACAGATACGCAGTATTTT
J gene: TRBJ2-7; D gene: TRBD2; clone size: NA; V gene: TRBV3-1/TRBV3-2; CDR3 protein: CASSQTSGYDEQYF; CDR3 DNA: TGTGCCAGCAGCCAGACTAGCGGGTATGACGAGCAGTACTTC
J gene: TRBJ1-4; D gene: NA; clone size: once; V gene: TRBV2; CDR3 protein: CASAPGRNEKLFF; CDR3 DNA: TGTGCCAGCGCCCCAGGGAGGAATGAAAAACTGTTTTTT
J gene: TRBJ2-2; D gene: TRBD1; clone size: NA; V gene: TRBV6-5; CDR3 protein: CASTLRTGNTGELFF; CDR3 DNA: TGTGCCAGCACCTTACGGACAGGGAACACCGGGGAGCTGTTTTTT
J gene: TRBJ1-1; D gene: NA; clone size: few; V gene: TRBV29-1; CDR3 protein: CSVWVAAAFF; CDR3 DNA: TGCAGCGTTTGGGTAGCTGCAGCTTTCTTT
J gene: TRBJ2-3; D gene: TRBD2; clone size: once; V gene: TRBV11-2; CDR3 protein: CASSLSGLAGGTDTQYF; CDR3 DNA: TGTGCCAGCAGCTTATCGGGACTAGCGGGAGGGACAGATACGCAGTATTTT
J gene: TRBJ1-1; D gene: NA; clone size: NA; V gene: TRBV9; CDR3 protein: CASSPLTGSTEAFF; CDR3 DNA: TGTGCCAGCAGCCCGTTAACAGGGTCCACTGAAGCTTTCTTT
J gene: TRBJ2-7; D gene: NA; clone size: NA; V gene: TRBV27; CDR3 protein: CASSQQGVLRFEQYF; CDR3 DNA: TGTGCCAGCAGTCAACAGGGAGTGTTGCGATTCGAGCAGTACTTC
J gene: TRBJ1-4; D gene: TRBD1; clone size: NA; V gene: TRBV5-1; CDR3 protein: CASSYDRGVEEKLFF; CDR3 DNA: TGCGCCAGCAGCTATGACAGGGGAGTAGAGGAAAAACTGTTTTTT
J gene: TRBJ1-2; D gene: NA; clone size: NA; V gene: TRBV7-2; CDR3 protein: CASSFVGDNYGYTF; CDR3 DNA: TGTGCCAGCAGCTTTGTAGGAGACAACTATGGCTACACCTTC
J gene: TRBJ1-6; D gene: NA; clone size: NA; V gene: TRBV7-9; CDR3 protein: CASSSGNSPLHF; CDR3 DNA: TGTGCCAGCAGCTCGGGTAATTCACCCCTCCACTTT
J gene: TRBJ2-2; D gene: NA; clone size: NA; V gene: TRBV11-2; CDR3 protein: CASSFQSRPGRELFF; CDR3 DNA: TGTGCCAGCAGCTTCCAGTCCAGGCCTGGAAGGGAGCTGTTTTTT
J gene: TRBJ2-1; D gene: TRBD2; clone size: NA; V gene: TRBV20-1; CDR3 protein: CSASVPAGGRANEQFF; CDR3 DNA: TGCAGTGCTAGTGTCCCTGCGGGAGGCAGGGCCAATGAGCAGTTCTTC
J gene: TRBJ1-5; D gene: NA; clone size: NA; V gene: TRBV11-2; CDR3 protein: CASSLERGQPQHF; CDR3 DNA: TGTGCCAGCAGCTTAGAGCGCGGTCAGCCCCAGCATTTT
J gene: TRBJ2-1; D gene: TRBD1; clone size: NA; V gene: TRBV7-2; CDR3 protein: CASSLTGNTYNEQFF; CDR3 DNA: TGTGCCAGCAGCTTGACAGGGAATACCTACAATGAGCAGTTCTTC
J gene: TRBJ1-3; D gene: NA; clone size: NA; V gene: TRBV15; CDR3 protein: CATSRDRGGNTIYF; CDR3 DNA: TGTGCCACCAGCAGAGATCGGGGAGGAAACACCATATATTTT
J gene: TRBJ2-7; D gene: TRBD1; clone size: NA; V gene: TRBV5-1; CDR3 protein: CASSLVAWDREDEQYF; CDR3 DNA: TGCGCCAGCAGCTTGGTCGCCTGGGACAGGGAGGACGAGCAGTACTTC